This TCR beta chain was identified during a study of PD-1 blockade in classical Hodgkin lymphoma. General study points: Complete responders possessed baseline diversity comparable to newly diagnosed patients. By C4D1, CD4+ diversity increased significantly, especially in complete responders.

The table came from immunoSEQ multiplex PCR; TCRdb's copy has only in-frame clones and leaves some out. Among tens of thousands of clones listed, over 75% were seen once. About this clone: The antigen is undetermined.

Time point of the sample: cycle 4 day 1 (C4D1), after more than five weeks of nivolumab. Following autologous stem cell transplantation, relapse occurred in every patient, and exposure to brentuximab vedotin varied. Patients reached a best response of complete response, partial response or progressive disease. The germline CDR1 and CDR2 sequences are MDHEN and SYDVKM. CDR3 size: 14 residues. The chain combines TRBV28 with TRBJ2-7; 8 nucleotides line up with TRBD2. The receptor comes from a human donor with classical Hodgkin lymphoma. This specimen consisted of peripheral blood mononuclear cells (PBMCs), obtained before the fourth cycle of nivolumab. The CDR3 loop is CAVLGVAGPYEQYF. The CDR3 DNA sequence: TGTGCTGTACTCGGGGTAGCGGGGCCCTACGAGCAGTACTTC.